A selection of T cell receptor beta chains follows, all from one sample in a study of CD8 T cells in Susac syndrome. Via MiXCR, TCRdb re-called the immunoSEQ multiplex PCR reads, giving one row per CDR3 protein. The table lists hundreds of thousands of distinct CDR3 sequences, about 94% of them singletons. The sample consisted of CD4+ T cells from PBMCs. Source of these receptors: a human donor with multiple sclerosis. Both conserved end residues are part of each CDR3. The D gene is left open where the match is weak. Clone size appears in some rows only: once, few, many, or a class for an expanded clone.

cdr3_nt cdr3_aa d_call clone_size j_call v_call
TGTGCCAGCATCCCGCCCCCCCCGGGGAAGGCTTTCTTT CASIPPPPGKAFF NA NA TRBJ1-1 TRBV28
TGTGCCATCAGTGGACGGGACAGGGGGCCAGAGACCCAGTACTTC CAISGRDRGPETQYF TRBD1 NA TRBJ2-5 TRBV10-3
TGCAGTCCCCTCCGGGACAGGGGGTCAGAGACCCAGTACTTC CSPLRDRGSETQYF TRBD1 NA TRBJ2-5 TRBV20-1
TGCGCCAGCAGCCAAGTACAAGGGTCGAGCAACTATGGCTACACCTTC CASSQVQGSSNYGYTF NA NA TRBJ1-2 TRBV4-1
TGCGCCAGCAGCTTAGCTTTGGGACAGACTAACAATGAGCAGTTCTTC CASSLALGQTNNEQFF TRBD1 NA TRBJ2-1 TRBV5-1
TGTGCCAGCAGCCAACTCAATCAGGGAACCGGGGAGCTGTTTTTT CASSQLNQGTGELFF NA once TRBJ2-2 TRBV3-1
TGTGCCAGCTCACCGGTCGGGATCGGTGAGCAGTTCTTC CASSPVGIGEQFF NA NA TRBJ2-1 TRBV18
TGCGCCAGCAGTCAAGGGGCCAGGGAGGCTTCTACAGATACGCAGTATTTT CASSQGAREASTDTQYF NA NA TRBJ2-3 TRBV23-1
TGCAGCGCGATTTGGACGGGACCAGATACGCAGTATTTT CSAIWTGPDTQYF NA once TRBJ2-3 TRBV29-1
TGTGCCAGCCTGGGGGCAGGCTACTATGGCTACACCTTC CASLGAGYYGYTF NA NA TRBJ1-2 TRBV19
TGCGCCAGCAGCTTTACCTCAGGCGGACCCGGGGGGCAAAGCTACGAGCAGTACTTC CASSFTSGGPGGQSYEQYF NA once TRBJ2-7 TRBV5-1
TGTGCCAGCAGTTCCGGTTGGCGGGAGCTGTTTTTT CASSSGWRELFF NA NA TRBJ2-2 TRBV6-5
TGTGCCAGCAGCTCGGGTACGGGCTCACCCCTCCACTTT CASSSGTGSPLHF NA NA TRBJ1-6 TRBV7-9
TGTGCCACCAGCAGAGACCAGGGTTACAATGAGCAGTTCTTC CATSRDQGYNEQFF NA NA TRBJ2-1 TRBV15
TGTGCCAGCAGCCAAGATGGGACTAGCGGGTTCAGCACCGGGGAGCTGTTTTTT CASSQDGTSGFSTGELFF TRBD2 NA TRBJ2-2 TRBV3-1
TGTGCCAGCAGTGCCCTACAGGGGACGGTTGTCTATGGCTACACCTTC CASSALQGTVVYGYTF TRBD1 NA TRBJ1-2 TRBV6-1